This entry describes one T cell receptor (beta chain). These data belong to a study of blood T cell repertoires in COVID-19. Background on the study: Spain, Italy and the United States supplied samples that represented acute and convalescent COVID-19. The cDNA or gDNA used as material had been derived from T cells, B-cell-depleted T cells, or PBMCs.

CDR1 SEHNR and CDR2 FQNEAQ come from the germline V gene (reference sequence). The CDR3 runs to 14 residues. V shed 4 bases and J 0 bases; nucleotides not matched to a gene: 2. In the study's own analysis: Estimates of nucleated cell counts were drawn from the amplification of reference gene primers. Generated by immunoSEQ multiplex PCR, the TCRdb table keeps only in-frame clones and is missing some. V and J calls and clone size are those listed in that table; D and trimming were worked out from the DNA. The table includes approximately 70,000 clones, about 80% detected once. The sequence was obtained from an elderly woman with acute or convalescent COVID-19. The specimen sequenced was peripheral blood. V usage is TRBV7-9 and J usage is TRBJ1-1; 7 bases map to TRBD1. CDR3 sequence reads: CASSSDRLNTEAFF. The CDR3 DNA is TGTGCCAGCAGCTCGGACAGGTTGAACACTGAAGCTTTCTTT.